Each of the 3 T cell receptor beta chains below was sequenced from the same sample in a study of shared clonotypes between healthy human individuals. The data were produced by immunoSEQ multiplex PCR, yet TCRdb's version contains in-frame clones alone and is incomplete. Among 2 million to 2.5 million clones listed, 90% to 95% were seen once. The sample taken for sequencing was naive CD4+ T cells from PBMCs. Subset reported: CD45RA+ positively selected. All receptors derive from a man aged 18 to 29 in good health. Some clones in this sample may be carry-over from other donors' samples.

This rearrangement joins TRBV5-4 to TRBJ2-5, with a possible D match to TRBD1 (6 bases). V lost 2 bases, J lost 1 base, and 9 bases lay in between. Germline V CDR1 and CDR2: SGHNT, YYREEE (reference sequence). The CDR3 has 14 amino acids. This chain's CDR3 is CASSLQGAQETQYF. As DNA, the CDR3 is TGTGCCAGCAGCTTACAGGGAGCCCAAGAGACCCAGTACTTC.

This chain uses TRBV7-6 with TRBJ2-1; maybe TRBD2 (6 bases). Germline V CDR1 and CDR2: SGHVS, FNYEAQ. Trimming shortened V by 5 bases and J by 4 bases, and 12 bases separated the two germline ends. The CDR3 loop spans 14 amino acids. The CDR3 DNA is TGTGCCAGCAGCGGAGGGGACTCTTACAATGAGCAGTTCTTC. Protein: CASSGGDSYNEQFF.

Notes on this clone: Other DNA sequences of this sample code for an identical CDR3. The J gene is TRBJ1-1, the V gene TRBV18, with a weak D call TRBD1 (5 bases). Germline lookup yields CDR1 KGHSH and CDR2 LQKENI. With 3 bases removed from V and 1 base from J, the gap between germline ends came to 9 bases. The CDR3 loop spans 14 amino acids. The DNA of the CDR3 is TGTGCCAGCTCACCGCCGGGGGGGAACACTGAAGCTTTCTTT. This sequence encodes CASSPPGGNTEAFF.